The 9 T cell receptor beta chains listed next were all sequenced from one sample in a study of T cells in Graves' hyperthyroidism and ophthalmopathy. From RNA transcripts, TCR beta CDR3 regions were amplified. In the first-round RT-PCR of the TCR CDR3, the HTBI primer set was used. TCRdb reprocessed the multiplex PCR reads via MiXCR and lists one record per CDR3 protein. The sample lists around 370,000 distinct CDR3 sequences, about 18% occurring once. Sequencing was done on a sample of blood. The receptors derive from a man aged 18 to 35 with Graves' ophthalmopathy.

Points on this clonotype: A much larger clone is a single base away; this may be a read error. This rearrangement joins TRBV3-1 to TRBJ2-7; 8 bases are a match to TRBD1. Germline values: CDR1 LGHDT, CDR2 YNNKEL (reference sequence). The CDR3 contains 14 residues. DNA of the CDR3: TGTGCCAACAGCCAAGAAGGACAGGGAAACGAGCAGTACTTC. Its protein is CANSQEGQGNEQYF.

This clonotype occurred a few times. The chain employs TRBV4-1 and TRBJ2-1, with 11 bases matching TRBD1. Losses at the gene ends were 7 bases for V and 8 bases for J; bases not matched to a gene: 10. CDR3 length: 15 residues. Germline V gives CDR1 MGHRA, CDR2 YSYEKL. The chain's CDR3 is CASKTRWTGGHEQFF. CDR3 bases: TGCGCCAGCAAGACCCGGTGGACAGGGGGCCATGAGCAGTTCTTC.

The sample holds many counts of this clonotype. This chain connects TRBV3-1 to TRBJ1-4; TRBD1 is a possible D gene (5 bases). The ends were cut back, 0 bases at V and 8 bases at J, with 16 bases in the middle. The V gene's germline CDR1 is LGHDT and CDR2 YNNKEL (reference sequence). This CDR3 has 16 amino acids. This chain's CDR3 is CASSQERDRAYEKLFF. The DNA of the CDR3 is TGTGCCAGCAGCCAAGAGCGGGACCGCGCCTACGAAAAACTGTTTTTT.

This clonotype occurred many times. The J gene is TRBJ1-2, the V gene TRBV24-1, with TRBD1 as a possible D gene (6 bases). V was cut by 6 bases and J by 4 bases, with 11 bases left in between. CDR1 is KGHDR and CDR2 is SFDVKD in the germline V gene. The CDR3 covers 13 residues. CDR3 nucleotide sequence: TGTGCCACCAGTCCCGGGACAACCTATGGCTACACCTTC. Translation gives CATSPGTTYGYTF.

This chain joins TRBV19 and TRBJ2-7; TRBD1 matches at 7 bases. CDR3 length: 13 residues. Germline loops: CDR1 LNHDA, CDR2 SQIVND (reference sequence). V shed 8 bases and J 1 base; nucleotides not matched to a gene: 5. The CDR3 nucleotides are TGTGCCAGTTCGGGACAGATGTCCTACGAGCAGTACTTC. Translating gives CASSGQMSYEQYF.

This clonotype has a count of ten or more. The rearrangement uses TRBV9 and TRBJ2-1; possibly TRBD2 for D (5 bases). CDR1 SGDLS and CDR2 YYNGEE come from the germline V gene. Trimming took off 0 bases at V and 4 bases at J, with 5 bases between the two ends. CDR3 length: 13 residues. The CDR3: CASSVAGYNEQFF. CDR3 in DNA: TGTGCCAGCAGCGTAGCGGGATACAATGAGCAGTTCTTC.

Ten or more counts support this clonotype. The chain couples TRBV7-2 to TRBJ2-7, with D possibly matching TRBD1 (5 bases). With 5 bases removed from V and 6 bases from J, the gap between germline ends came to 11 bases. The CDR3 has 12 amino acids. Germline lookup yields CDR1 SGHTA and CDR2 FQGNSA. CDR3 loop: CASSAQVREQYF. For the CDR3, the DNA is TGTGCCAGCAGCGCACAGGTCCGCGAGCAGTACTTC. Complete variable domain (other parts from reference TRBV7-2 and TRBJ2-7): GAGVSQSPSNKVTEKGKDVELRCDPISGHTALYWYRQSLGQGLEFLIYFQGNSAPDKSGLPSDRFSAERTGGSVSTLTIQRTQQEDSAVYLCASSAQVREQYFGPGTRLTVT.

This chain joins TRBV7-3 and TRBJ2-2, with D perhaps being TRBD1 or TRBD2 (6 bases each). This CDR3 contains 13 residues. The ends were cut back, 5 bases at V and 6 bases at J, with 10 bases in the middle. CDR1 and CDR2 from the germline V gene are SGHTA and FQGTGA. In DNA form, the CDR3 reads TGTGCCAGCAGCCAAGGGGGGCCCGGGGAGCTGTTTTTT. Its protein is CASSQGGPGELFF.

This clonotype was found many times. The chain couples TRBV3-1 to TRBJ2-1, with a tentative D call TRBD1 (6 bases). Trimming removed 0 bases at V and 10 bases at J, with 16 bases between. The CDR3 extends over 15 amino acids. Germline CDR1 and CDR2: LGHDT and YNNKEL (reference sequence). CDR3 in DNA: TGTGCCAGCAGCCAAGAATTAGTAATCGACAGGGAGCAGTTCTTC. Its translation is CASSQELVIDREQFF.